The rows below give T cell receptor beta chains drawn from one sample of a study of T cells in Graves' hyperthyroidism and ophthalmopathy. TCRdb independently ran MiXCR on the multiplex PCR reads; one entry per CDR3 protein. The top ten clones hold about 4.5% of a sample with about 610,000 distinct CDR3 sequences, about 15% of them seen once. The specimen sequenced was blood. The receptors stem from a middle-aged woman with Graves' ophthalmopathy. Each CDR3 is given with its conserved first and last residue. A D gene is named only where the DNA matches it firmly. Where a row states a size, it is once, few, many or the class of an expanded clone; other rows omit it.

size	V	J	length	D	CDR3	DNA
NA	TRBV6-2/TRBV6-3	TRBJ2-2	16	TRBD1	CASAMPGGQDTGELFF	TGTGCCAGCGCAATGCCAGGGGGTCAGGACACCGGGGAGCTGTTTTTT
NA	TRBV27	TRBJ2-7	14	NA	CASSYTRYSYEQYF	TGTGCCAGCAGTTATACCAGATACTCCTACGAGCAGTACTTC
many	TRBV12-3/TRBV12-4	TRBJ1-1	17	NA	CASSFGRESLMNTEAFF	TGTGCCAGCAGTTTTGGGCGGGAGAGTTTGATGAACACTGAAGCTTTCTTT
many	TRBV6-1	TRBJ2-5	13	NA	CASSPVRGETQYF	TGTGCCAGCAGTCCCGTCAGGGGTGAGACCCAGTACTTC
many	TRBV20-1	TRBJ2-5	17	NA	CSAREGERRDAWETQYF	TGCAGTGCTAGAGAGGGGGAGCGGAGAGACGCATGGGAGACCCAGTACTTC
many	TRBV6-1	TRBJ1-2	15	NA	CASTRGTFTNYGYTF	TGTGCCAGCACTAGAGGGACCTTCACTAACTATGGCTACACCTTC
many	TRBV28	TRBJ1-5	12	NA	CASETADQPQHF	TGTGCCAGCGAAACAGCGGATCAGCCCCAGCATTTT
many	TRBV6-2/TRBV6-3	TRBJ2-5	13	NA	CASSSREGETQYF	TGTGCCAGCAGCTCTAGGGAAGGCGAGACCCAGTACTTC
NA	TRBV2	TRBJ1-5	14	NA	CASSEATGDQPQHF	TGTGCCAGCAGTGAAGCGACGGGGGATCAGCCCCAGCATTTT
many	TRBV19	TRBJ2-2	12	NA	CASSTAVGELFF	TGTGCCAGTAGTACAGCGGTCGGGGAGCTGTTTTTT
many	TRBV7-8	TRBJ2-7	15	TRBD2	CASSLDPSGTYEQYF	TGTGCCAGCAGCTTAGACCCTAGCGGGACTTACGAGCAGTACTTC
many	TRBV6-8	TRBJ2-2	15	NA	CASSGTDTNTGELFF	TGTGCCAGCAGCGGGACGGACACGAACACCGGGGAGCTGTTTTTT
many	TRBV28	TRBJ1-2	15	TRBD1	CASSPGTVPLYGYTF	TGTGCCAGCAGTCCGGGGACAGTTCCACTATATGGCTACACCTTC
NA	TRBV6-2/TRBV6-3	TRBJ1-2	16	NA	CASSYSNRRTNYGYTF	TGTGCCAGCAGTTATTCAAACAGGAGGACTAACTATGGCTACACCTTC
many	TRBV29-1	TRBJ2-3	15	TRBD2	CSVQGLAGQTDTQYF	TGCAGCGTACAGGGACTAGCGGGCCAAACAGATACGCAGTATTTT
many	TRBV20-1	TRBJ2-7	15	TRBD2	CSASSRGSGSYEQYF	TGCAGTGCTAGCTCTCGTGGTAGCGGGAGCTACGAGCAGTACTTC
few	TRBV12-3/TRBV12-4	TRBJ2-5	14	TRBD2	CASSSSGSGGTQYF	TGTGCCAGCAGTTCTAGCGGGAGTGGGGGTACCCAGTACTTC
many	TRBV7-6	TRBJ1-5	16	NA	CASSSGVLGSNQPQHF	TGTGCCAGCAGCTCAGGGGTGCTAGGGAGCAATCAGCCCCAGCATTTT
NA	TRBV11-3	TRBJ2-5	14	TRBD2	CASSYSGNKETQYF	TGTGCCAGCAGCTACAGCGGGAACAAAGAGACCCAGTACTTC
many	TRBV12-3/TRBV12-4	TRBJ1-2	14	TRBD1	CASSSDRQGMGYTF	TGTGCCAGCAGTTCCGACAGACAGGGAATGGGCTACACCTTC
few	TRBV20-1	TRBJ2-2	15	TRBD1	CSARSVGDSAGELFF	TGCAGTGCTCGCTCTGTTGGGGACAGCGCCGGGGAGCTGTTTTTT
many	TRBV28	TRBJ2-7	14	TRBD1	CASRTPGQSYEQYF	TGTGCCAGCAGGACTCCGGGACAGTCCTACGAGCAGTACTTC
many	TRBV6-5	TRBJ2-7	15	TRBD1	CASSYTAEGAYEQYF	TGTGCCAGCAGTTACACGGCAGAGGGGGCTTACGAGCAGTACTTC
many	TRBV10-3	TRBJ2-4	16	TRBD2	CAISPGTSVFENIQYF	TGTGCCATCAGCCCTGGGACTAGCGTCTTTGAAAACATTCAGTACTTC
NA	TRBV5-1	TRBJ1-1	17	NA	CASSLAKDRIMNTEAFF	TGCGCCAGCAGCTTGGCGAAGGACAGAATAATGAACACTGAAGCTTTCTTT
few	TRBV2	TRBJ2-7	14	NA	CASRTRVAQDEQYF	TGTGCCAGCAGGACCAGGGTGGCCCAGGACGAGCAGTACTTC
NA	TRBV19	TRBJ1-2	18	TRBD1	CASSRTTGTGGGFAGYTF	TGTGCCAGTAGTCGTACTACCGGGACAGGGGGCGGCTTCGCTGGCTACACCTTC
many	TRBV11-2	TRBJ1-1	16	NA	CASSSGAGRVNTEAFF	TGTGCCAGCAGCTCTGGGGCAGGGAGGGTGAACACTGAAGCTTTCTTT
few	TRBV11-2	TRBJ2-2	12	NA	CASSEGLGELFF	TGTGCCAGCAGCGAAGGGCTCGGGGAGCTGTTTTTT
NA	TRBV11-2	TRBJ1-1	19	NA	CASSLVFRQIPNMNTEAFF	TGTGCCAGCAGCTTAGTTTTTAGGCAGATTCCGAACATGAACACTGAAGCTTTCTTT
few	TRBV9	TRBJ2-2	14	TRBD1	CASSAGQGPGELFF	TGTGCCAGCAGCGCCGGACAGGGGCCCGGGGAGCTGTTTTTT
few	TRBV6-1	TRBJ2-5	14	NA	CASSVPGRQETQYF	TGTGCCAGCAGTGTCCCAGGGAGACAAGAGACCCAGTACTTC
many	TRBV20-1	TRBJ2-7	14	TRBD1	CSAREGQGIHEQYF	TGCAGTGCTAGAGAAGGACAGGGTATCCACGAGCAGTACTTC
once	TRBV28	TRBJ2-7	13	NA	CASSGRPPYEQYF	TGTGCCAGCAGCGGAAGGCCCCCCTACGAGCAGTACTTC
many	TRBV27	TRBJ2-5	14	NA	CASSFSSARETQYF	TGTGCCAGCAGTTTCAGTAGCGCGAGGGAGACCCAGTACTTC
few	TRBV6-5	TRBJ2-7	15	TRBD1	CASSYPMGQTYEQYF	TGTGCCAGCAGTTACCCTATGGGACAGACCTACGAGCAGTACTTC
many	TRBV5-1	TRBJ2-2	15	NA	CASSLDSSNTGELFF	TGCGCCAGCAGCTTGGACAGCTCCAACACCGGGGAGCTGTTTTTT
many	TRBV4-1	TRBJ2-5	16	NA	CASSPYARLSQETQYF	TGCGCCAGCAGCCCCTACGCTCGACTATCGCAAGAGACCCAGTACTTC
many	TRBV28	TRBJ1-2	14	TRBD1	CASSPRTGGYGYTF	TGTGCCAGCAGTCCTCGGACAGGGGGCTATGGCTACACCTTC
many	TRBV20-1	TRBJ2-7	15	TRBD2	CSASLAGTSPYEQYF	TGCAGTGCTAGCCTCGCCGGGACTAGCCCCTACGAGCAGTACTTC
many	TRBV29-1	TRBJ2-5	14	TRBD1	CSVTLTGVGETQYF	TGCAGCGTCACCCTCACAGGGGTAGGAGAGACCCAGTACTTC
many	TRBV6-5	TRBJ2-2	13	TRBD2	CASGAGVTGELFF	TGTGCCAGCGGGGCGGGAGTTACCGGGGAGCTGTTTTTT
many	TRBV6-5	TRBJ2-7	15	TRBD1	CASSSPGTASYEQYF	TGTGCCAGCAGTTCCCCGGGGACAGCCTCCTACGAGCAGTACTTC
many	TRBV28	TRBJ1-2	16	NA	CASSFVVSTSNYGYTF	TGTGCCAGCAGTTTCGTCGTGTCAACCTCTAACTATGGCTACACCTTC
NA	TRBV9	TRBJ2-7	14	NA	CASSPKTDYYEQYF	TGTGCCAGCAGCCCGAAGACGGATTACTACGAGCAGTACTTC
many	TRBV6-5	TRBJ2-5	13	NA	CASSYGGKETQYF	TGTGCCAGCAGTTACGGGGGGAAGGAGACCCAGTACTTC
NA	TRBV6-2/TRBV6-3	TRBJ2-2	14	NA	CASSLSAGTGELFF	TGTGCCAGCAGTCTCTCAGCGGGTACCGGGGAGCTGTTTTTT
NA	TRBV12-3/TRBV12-4	TRBJ2-7	13	NA	CASSLALNYEQYF	TGTGCCAGCAGTTTAGCGCTGAACTACGAGCAGTACTTC
many	TRBV19	TRBJ2-3	15	NA	CASSSLAGPADTQYF	TGTGCCAGTAGTAGCCTGGCGGGCCCCGCAGATACGCAGTATTTT
many	TRBV3-1	TRBJ2-7	14	NA	CASSQWGRAYEQYF	TGTGCCAGCAGCCAATGGGGTCGTGCATACGAGCAGTACTTC
many	TRBV6-1	TRBJ2-7	12	TRBD1	CAGGQGSHEQYF	TGTGCCGGGGGACAGGGGTCCCACGAGCAGTACTTC
NA	TRBV11-1	TRBJ1-5	17	TRBD1	CASSLYRGHNSNQPQHF	TGTGCCAGCAGCTTATACAGGGGGCATAATAGCAATCAGCCCCAGCATTTT
few	TRBV4-2	TRBJ1-2	14	NA	CASSGSGTSYGYTF	TGTGCCAGCAGCGGCAGTGGGACAAGCTATGGCTACACCTTC